This T cell receptor (beta chain) came from a study of blood T cell repertoires in COVID-19. Study in general: Italy, Spain and the United States were the sources of the convalescent and acute COVID-19 samples. In each case, the material was cDNA or gDNA derived from T cells, B-cell-depleted T cells, or PBMCs.

Germline CDR1 reads SGHNT; CDR2 reads YYREEE (reference sequence). The CDR3 sequence is 15 residues long. The ends were cut back, 6 bases at V and 2 bases at J, with 15 bases in the middle. Per the original data handling: Amplification of reference gene primers provided the estimated nucleated cell counts. TCRdb's table, derived via immunoSEQ multiplex PCR, lists solely in-frame clones and lacks some. D and trimming come from the DNA, and the V and J calls and clone size come from that table. The sample carries 200,000 to 250,000 clones, 85% to 90% recorded once. The source of this sequence is a man aged 60 to 69 with acute or convalescent COVID-19. The rearrangement uses TRBV5-4 and TRBJ2-1; the D is unclear. The sample taken for sequencing was peripheral blood. The CDR3 spells CASTPRSTPYNEQFF. The CDR3 DNA reads TGTGCCAGCACCCCCCGGAGCACCCCCTACAATGAGCAGTTCTTC.